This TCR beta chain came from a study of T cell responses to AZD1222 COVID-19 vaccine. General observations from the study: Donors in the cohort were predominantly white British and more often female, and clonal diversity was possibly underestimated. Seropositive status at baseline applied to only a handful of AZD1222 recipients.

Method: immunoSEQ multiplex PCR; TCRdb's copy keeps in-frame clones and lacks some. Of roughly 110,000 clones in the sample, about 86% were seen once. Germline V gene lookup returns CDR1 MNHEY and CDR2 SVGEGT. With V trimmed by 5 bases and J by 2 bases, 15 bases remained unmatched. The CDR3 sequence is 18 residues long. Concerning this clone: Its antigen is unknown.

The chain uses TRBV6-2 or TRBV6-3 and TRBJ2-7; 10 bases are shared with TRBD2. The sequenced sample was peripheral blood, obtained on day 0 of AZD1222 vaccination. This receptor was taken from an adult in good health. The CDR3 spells CASSGEAGGLAHTYEQYF. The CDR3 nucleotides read TGTGCCAGCAGTGGTGAAGCGGGAGGGCTCGCCCATACCTACGAGCAGTACTTC.